A selection of T cell receptor beta chains follows, all from one sample in a study of T-cell reconstitution after alpha-beta-depleted transplantation in children. TCRdb re-analysed the PCR reads in MiXCR, keeping a single row per CDR3 protein. The sample has about 980,000 distinct CDR3 sequences, roughly 31% seen once. Material: PBMCs, mostly from graft donor cells, obtained 360 days after TCRalphabeta/CD19-depleted stem cell transplant. These TCRs come from a boy under two years old who had a stem cell transplant for SCID, so the T cells may come from the graft donor. CDR3s leave out the opening cysteine and the closing phenylalanine or tryptophan. Fields, in order: clone size, CDR3 length, V gene, J gene, CDR3 protein. Clone size is not always given. Where it is, it says once, few, many or a class for expanded clones.

clone_size: .
cdr3_length: 12
v_call: TRBV5-1
j_call: TRBJ2-5
cdr3_aa: ASRLGRGQETQY

clone_size: few
cdr3_length: 10
v_call: TRBV7-9
j_call: TRBJ2-7
cdr3_aa: ASSSTPGEQY

clone_size: few
cdr3_length: 12
v_call: TRBV12-3/TRBV12-4
j_call: TRBJ2-2
cdr3_aa: ASSAHGPLGELF

clone_size: .
cdr3_length: 14
v_call: TRBV5-5
j_call: TRBJ2-5
cdr3_aa: ASSFFGQSPQETQY

clone_size: .
cdr3_length: 16
v_call: TRBV6-2/TRBV6-3
j_call: TRBJ2-2
cdr3_aa: AIRSFSTPSTNTGELF

clone_size: few
cdr3_length: 16
v_call: TRBV5-1
j_call: TRBJ2-6
cdr3_aa: ASSPTSGTSSGANVLT

clone_size: .
cdr3_length: 16
v_call: TRBV4-2
j_call: TRBJ2-1
cdr3_aa: ASSQDTSGGSSYNEQF

clone_size: .
cdr3_length: 15
v_call: TRBV6-2/TRBV6-3
j_call: TRBJ2-1
cdr3_aa: ASSYVGGSPLYNEQF

clone_size: .
cdr3_length: 15
v_call: TRBV5-1
j_call: TRBJ1-1
cdr3_aa: ASSLAGTRRDNTEAF

clone_size: once
cdr3_length: 13
v_call: TRBV5-1
j_call: TRBJ2-3
cdr3_aa: ASSGDYPHTDTQY

clone_size: .
cdr3_length: 13
v_call: TRBV24-1
j_call: TRBJ2-1
cdr3_aa: ATSDGIAGGNEQF

clone_size: few
cdr3_length: 14
v_call: TRBV11-2
j_call: TRBJ2-5
cdr3_aa: ASSLSPGPKQETQY

clone_size: few
cdr3_length: 10
v_call: TRBV28
j_call: TRBJ1-6
cdr3_aa: ASRSPGQALH

clone_size: many
cdr3_length: 16
v_call: TRBV28
j_call: TRBJ2-6
cdr3_aa: ASSLGQWARSGANVLT

clone_size: few
cdr3_length: 11
v_call: TRBV29-1
j_call: TRBJ1-5
cdr3_aa: SVGDRSNQPQH

clone_size: .
cdr3_length: 15
v_call: TRBV14
j_call: TRBJ2-1
cdr3_aa: ASSPADLGDSYNEQF

clone_size: .
cdr3_length: 15
v_call: TRBV4-3
j_call: TRBJ1-2
cdr3_aa: ASSPGQGLPPNYGYT

clone_size: .
cdr3_length: 13
v_call: TRBV16
j_call: TRBJ2-5
cdr3_aa: ASSQLGLADETQY

clone_size: few
cdr3_length: 11
v_call: TRBV10-3
j_call: TRBJ1-5
cdr3_aa: AIRDRGNQPQH

clone_size: .
cdr3_length: 17
v_call: TRBV11-2
j_call: TRBJ2-3
cdr3_aa: ASSLDWSGGGLSTDTQY

clone_size: .
cdr3_length: 12
v_call: TRBV11-2
j_call: TRBJ2-1
cdr3_aa: ASSLGGQGYEQF

clone_size: many
cdr3_length: 11
v_call: TRBV29-1
j_call: TRBJ2-1
cdr3_aa: SVDGLVYNEQF

clone_size: few
cdr3_length: 10
v_call: TRBV20-1
j_call: TRBJ1-2
cdr3_aa: SVLAGGYGYT

clone_size: .
cdr3_length: 13
v_call: TRBV27
j_call: TRBJ2-1
cdr3_aa: ASRWGAGSGNEQF

clone_size: few
cdr3_length: 12
v_call: TRBV5-1
j_call: TRBJ1-1
cdr3_aa: ASRGGPMNTEAF

clone_size: .
cdr3_length: 12
v_call: TRBV20-1
j_call: TRBJ2-7
cdr3_aa: SAPSTGSRNEQY

clone_size: .
cdr3_length: 9
v_call: TRBV29-1
j_call: TRBJ2-5
cdr3_aa: SVDMTETQY

clone_size: .
cdr3_length: 12
v_call: TRBV7-6
j_call: TRBJ1-1
cdr3_aa: ASSLRDTSLEAF